The 13 T cell receptor beta chains given below trace back to one sample, sequenced in a study of blood T cell repertoires in COVID-19. Generated by immunoSEQ multiplex PCR, the TCRdb table keeps only in-frame clones and is missing some. The table shows about 110,000 clones, with 65% to 90% occurring only once. Material for sequencing was peripheral blood. Source of these receptors: a woman aged 55-70 years with acute or convalescent COVID-19.

This clone was counted many times. The chain combines TRBV11-2 with TRBJ2-7, with TRBD2 as a possible D gene (6 bases). CDR3 length: 16 residues. Germline loops: CDR1 SGHAT, CDR2 FQNNGV. V lost 3 bases to trimming and J lost 0 bases, with 15 bases between them. CDR3 sequence reads: CASSFTATSSSYEQYF. CDR3 nucleotide sequence: TGTGCCAGCAGCTTTACGGCAACTAGCAGCTCCTACGAGCAGTACTTC. Combining the CDR3 with reference TRBV11-2 and TRBJ2-7 gives the whole variable domain EAGVAQSPRYKIIEKRQSVAFWCNPISGHATLYWYQQILGQGPKLLIQFQNNGVVDDSQLPKDRFSAERLKGVDSTLKIQPAKLEDSAVYLCASSFTATSSSYEQYFGPGTRLTVT.

This clone was detected once. The chain joins TRBV5-1 to TRBJ2-7; D is possibly TRBD2 (7 bases). This CDR3 region has 14 residues. Germline V gene data show CDR1 as SGHRS and CDR2 as YFSETQ. V was pared by 4 bases and J by 4 bases, with 15 bases between. As DNA, the CDR3 is TGCGCCAGCAGCGGGGGGGCTTCGGGGTACGAGCAGTACTTC. It encodes CASSGGASGYEQYF.

The chain combines TRBV12-3 or TRBV12-4 with TRBJ1-4; D unresolved. The CDR3 is 11 amino acids. V lost 6 bases and J lost 7, with 6 bases in between. CDR3 nucleotides: TGTGCCAGCAGCTCGAGTGAAAAACTGTTTTTT. Its protein is CASSSSEKLFF.

The CDR3 sequence is CASSHEDFYVRMNTEAFF. DNA of the CDR3: TGTGCCAGCAGCCACGAGGACTTTTATGTTAGGATGAACACTGAAGCTTTCTTT. The chain couples TRBV7-2 to TRBJ1-1; the D is unclear. Deletions cut 5 bases from V and 0 bases from J, with 22 bases between. Per germline, CDR1 SGHTA and CDR2 FQGNSA. The CDR3 has 18 amino acids.

This clone showed up just a few times. The chain joins TRBV27 to TRBJ2-1; D is perhaps TRBD1 (5 bases). Germline-derived CDR1 and CDR2 are MNHEY and SMNVEV (reference sequence). The length of the CDR3 is 12 residues. Between the trimmed V and J ends, which lost 3 bases and 9 bases, there was a span of 9 bases. This CDR3 is CASSFLRAEQFF. The CDR3 DNA reads TGTGCCAGCAGTTTCCTCAGGGCTGAGCAGTTCTTC.

The chain combines TRBV11-2 with TRBJ2-5, with 8 bases lining up with TRBD1. Germline V gives CDR1 SGHAT, CDR2 FQNNGV. Trimming cost V 5 bases and J 5 bases; bases outside gene matches: 10. The CDR3 covers 15 residues. CDR3 in amino acids: CASSRGQGGQETQYF. CDR3 in DNA: TGTGCCAGCAGCCGAGGACAGGGCGGACAGGAGACCCAGTACTTC.

The rearrangement links TRBV19 to TRBJ1-1; D may be TRBD1 (6 bases). Germline V lookup: CDR1 LNHDA, CDR2 SQIVND (reference sequence). V lost 4 bases, J lost 5 bases, and 23 bases lay in between. This CDR3 is built from 17 residues. Here the CDR3 DNA reads TGTGCCAGTAGTAGTAGGAGGCGAGGGGGAGATGGGACTGAAGCTTTCTTT. As protein: CASSSRRRGGDGTEAFF.

The rearrangement uses TRBV7-3 and TRBJ2-1; 9 nucleotides align to TRBD1. This CDR3 region has 18 residues. Germline CDR1 is SGHTA and CDR2 is FQGTGA. Trimming took 4 bases from V and 7 from J; bases not matched to a gene: 17. The CDR3 DNA reads as TGTGCCAGCAGCTCCTCCGCGAGCCGGACAGGGGTTCGTAATGAGCAGTTCTTC. Translation gives CASSSSASRTGVRNEQFF.

V is TRBV11-1 and J is TRBJ2-4, with TRBD1 as a possible D gene (6 bases). This CDR3 comprises 18 residues. Germline values: CDR1 SGHAT, CDR2 FQDESV (reference sequence). V lost 0 bases, J lost 1 base, and 16 bases lay in between. This CDR3 reads CASSLAPGVGYAKNIQYF. For the CDR3, the DNA is TGTGCCAGCAGCTTAGCGCCAGGGGTCGGCTATGCCAAAAACATTCAGTACTTC.

The V gene is TRBV24-1, the J gene TRBJ2-5; 12 bases match TRBD2. The length of the CDR3 is 16 residues. Unmatched junction bases numbered 6, after V lost 6 bases and J lost 2 bases. In germline, CDR1 is KGHDR, CDR2 SFDVKD. The CDR3 nucleotides read TGTGCCACCAGTAGCCTAGCGGGGGGGAGGCAAGAGACCCAGTACTTC. Its protein product is CATSSLAGGRQETQYF.

The V gene is TRBV3-1 (or the pseudogene TRBV3-2), the J gene TRBJ2-7; 8 bases align to TRBD2. Trimming removed 0 bases from V and 8 bases from J; junction bases left unmatched: 6. The CDR3 consists of 14 residues. The V gene's germline CDR1 is LGHDT and CDR2 YNNKEL (reference sequence). Written as DNA, the CDR3 is TGTGCCAGCAGCCAAGATTTGGCTAGCGGGCAGCAGTACTTC. Translating it yields CASSQDLASGQQYF.

The chain has TRBV4-1 and TRBJ2-7, with TRBD1 matching over 7 bases. Per the germline V gene, CDR1 is MGHRA and CDR2 is YSYEKL. The CDR3 has 14 amino acids. After removal of 3 bases from V and 3 bases from J, the junction contained 5 bases not matched to a gene. Here the CDR3 DNA reads TGCGCCAGCAGCCAGGGGGACAGCGTCTACGAGCAGTACTTC. This sequence encodes CASSQGDSVYEQYF.

V gene TRBV2 combines with J gene TRBJ1-2; unclear D gene. The ends were cut back, 8 bases at V and 4 bases at J, with 5 bases in the middle. This CDR3 has 10 residues. The germline CDR1 and CDR2 sequences are SNHLY and FYNNEI. The DNA of the CDR3 is TGTGCCAGCCGAGTCTATGGCTACACCTTC. Protein product: CASRVYGYTF.